The TCR beta chain under discussion was sequenced for a study of blood T cell repertoires in COVID-19. Study-level information: In each case, the material was cDNA or gDNA derived from T cells, B-cell-depleted T cells, or PBMCs.

J gave up 3 bases and V 5 bases, and 7 bases lay outside the gene matches. In germline, CDR1 is SGHRS, CDR2 YFSETQ. The CDR3 has 14 amino acids. Enrolled through a virtual design, the participants were between 18 and 89 years of age and came from 24 US areas. Researchers sorted participants into cohorts using their self-reported clinical history. Using immunoSEQ multiplex PCR, the repertoire was profiled, and TCRdb retains in-frame clones only, with some absent. Of some 190,000 clones in the sample, about four fifths were seen once. The clonotype comes from a woman aged 25 to 39 who had recovered from COVID-19. The sample taken for sequencing was PBMCs or T cells enriched from blood (not recorded which). V and J are TRBV5-1 and TRBJ1-1; 7 bases agree with TRBD1. The CDR3 here is CASRKQGPDTEAFF. In DNA, the CDR3 is TGCGCCAGCAGAAAACAGGGGCCGGACACTGAAGCTTTCTTT.